The rows below give T cell receptor beta chains drawn from one sample of a study of graft-versus-host responses after intestinal transplantation. Profiling relied on immunoSEQ multiplex PCR, and the TCRdb table lists in-frame clones only, not all of them. The sample lists 30,000 to 40,000 clones, 94% occurring once. For these receptors, no antigen is known. This material consisted of unstimulated CD4+ T cells sorted from spleen or lymph node cells, taken before transplant. These receptors all come from a human donor who was the organ donor for an intestinal transplant. Both conserved end residues are part of each CDR3. Each record gives: J gene, D gene, clone size, V gene, CDR3 DNA, CDR3 protein. D genes are given only for firm matches. Not every row has a clone size; where given, it reads once, few, many or a size class.

j_gene: TRBJ1-5; d_gene: NA; abundance: once; v_gene: TRBV2; CDR3nt: TGTGCCGGCTCCCTAGGCGACAATCAGCCCCAGCATTTT; CDR3aa: CAGSLGDNQPQHF
j_gene: TRBJ2-2; d_gene: NA; abundance: NA; v_gene: TRBV11-1; CDR3nt: TGTGCCAGCAGCCCCGGCACCAAGAACACCGGGGAGCTGTTTTTT; CDR3aa: CASSPGTKNTGELFF
j_gene: TRBJ1-1; d_gene: NA; abundance: NA; v_gene: TRBV11-3; CDR3nt: TGTGCCAGCAGCTTAGCGTACAGGACTGAAGCTTTCTTT; CDR3aa: CASSLAYRTEAFF
j_gene: TRBJ1-5; d_gene: TRBD1; abundance: NA; v_gene: TRBV6-5; CDR3nt: TGTGCCAGCAGTTATGCGGGACAGTCCAATCAGCCCCAGCATTTT; CDR3aa: CASSYAGQSNQPQHF
j_gene: TRBJ1-2; d_gene: NA; abundance: NA; v_gene: TRBV14; CDR3nt: TGTGCCAGCAGCCAAGACCTTTTAGGGCTCTATGGCTACACCTTC; CDR3aa: CASSQDLLGLYGYTF
j_gene: TRBJ1-1; d_gene: NA; abundance: NA; v_gene: TRBV30; CDR3nt: TGTGCCTGGAGTGTTGGGTTAAACACTGAAGCTTTCTTT; CDR3aa: CAWSVGLNTEAFF
j_gene: TRBJ2-4; d_gene: NA; abundance: NA; v_gene: TRBV4-1; CDR3nt: TGCGCCAGCAGCCAAGGGGGGGTCAAAAACATTCAGTACTTC; CDR3aa: CASSQGGVKNIQYF
j_gene: TRBJ2-5; d_gene: NA; abundance: NA; v_gene: TRBV4-1; CDR3nt: TGCGCCAGCAGCCAAGAATCGGGAGAGACCCAGTACTTC; CDR3aa: CASSQESGETQYF
j_gene: TRBJ2-1; d_gene: TRBD1; abundance: NA; v_gene: TRBV27; CDR3nt: TGTGCCAGCAGTGCCCGATTACAGGGGTGGAATGAGCAGTTCTTC; CDR3aa: CASSARLQGWNEQFF
j_gene: TRBJ2-7; d_gene: NA; abundance: NA; v_gene: TRBV7-2; CDR3nt: TGTGCCAGCAGCACTGGACATACCTACGAGCAGTACTTC; CDR3aa: CASSTGHTYEQYF
j_gene: TRBJ1-2; d_gene: NA; abundance: NA; v_gene: TRBV4-1; CDR3nt: TGCGCCAGCAGTCAAAATCCGGGACCCACTAACTATGGCTACACCTTC; CDR3aa: CASSQNPGPTNYGYTF
j_gene: TRBJ2-2; d_gene: NA; abundance: NA; v_gene: TRBV11-3; CDR3nt: TGTGCCAGCAGCTTAACGGGTCCCGGGGAGCTGTTTTTT; CDR3aa: CASSLTGPGELFF
j_gene: TRBJ1-1; d_gene: NA; abundance: NA; v_gene: TRBV4-3; CDR3nt: TGCGCCAGCAGCCAAGAACGGAACACTGAAGCTTTCTTT; CDR3aa: CASSQERNTEAFF
j_gene: TRBJ2-3; d_gene: NA; abundance: NA; v_gene: TRBV4-1; CDR3nt: TGCGCCAGCAGCCAAGGACCGGCGAGAGGGGGTATCGCAGATACGCAGTATTTT; CDR3aa: CASSQGPARGGIADTQYF
j_gene: TRBJ2-2; d_gene: TRBD1; abundance: NA; v_gene: TRBV19; CDR3nt: TGTGCCAGTAGGCAGGGGGCAGGGACCGGGGAGCTGTTTTTT; CDR3aa: CASRQGAGTGELFF
j_gene: TRBJ2-7; d_gene: NA; abundance: NA; v_gene: TRBV11-2; CDR3nt: TGTGCCAGCAGCTTAGTCAGGGAGTCCTACGAGCAGTACTTC; CDR3aa: CASSLVRESYEQYF
j_gene: TRBJ2-1; d_gene: NA; abundance: NA; v_gene: TRBV18; CDR3nt: TGTGCCAGCTCACCCCGGAGGAATGAGCAGTTCTTC; CDR3aa: CASSPRRNEQFF
j_gene: TRBJ1-2; d_gene: NA; abundance: NA; v_gene: TRBV5-1; CDR3nt: TGCGCCAGCAACTCCTTGTTTGGGGGCGCGACCAACTATGGCTACACCTTC; CDR3aa: CASNSLFGGATNYGYTF
j_gene: TRBJ1-1; d_gene: NA; abundance: once; v_gene: TRBV6-5; CDR3nt: TGTGCCAGCAGTTACTCGACCAACACTGAAGCTTTCTTT; CDR3aa: CASSYSTNTEAFF
j_gene: TRBJ1-1; d_gene: TRBD1; abundance: NA; v_gene: TRBV6-5; CDR3nt: TGTGCCAGCAGAGGGACTTCAGGGGGCACTGAAGCTTTCTTT; CDR3aa: CASRGTSGGTEAFF
j_gene: TRBJ2-2; d_gene: TRBD2; abundance: NA; v_gene: TRBV6-1; CDR3nt: TGTGCCAGCCGCGCGGGACTACGGGCCGGGGAGCTGTTTTTT; CDR3aa: CASRAGLRAGELFF
j_gene: TRBJ2-7; d_gene: NA; abundance: NA; v_gene: TRBV7-9; CDR3nt: TGTGCCAGCAGCTTAAGGGCGGGGCTAAGCTCCTACGAGCAGTACTTC; CDR3aa: CASSLRAGLSSYEQYF
j_gene: TRBJ2-7; d_gene: NA; abundance: NA; v_gene: TRBV28; CDR3nt: TGTGCCAGCAGTTTATTACGACACTACGAGCAGTACTTC; CDR3aa: CASSLLRHYEQYF
j_gene: TRBJ1-3; d_gene: NA; abundance: NA; v_gene: TRBV4-3; CDR3nt: TGCGCCAGCAGCCAAGATCATATTGGGCCGTTCTCTGGAAACACCATATATTTT; CDR3aa: CASSQDHIGPFSGNTIYF
j_gene: TRBJ1-3; d_gene: NA; abundance: NA; v_gene: TRBV9; CDR3nt: TGTGCCAGCAGCGTAGGTGGCAGGGAGGGAAACACCATATATTTT; CDR3aa: CASSVGGREGNTIYF
j_gene: TRBJ1-5; d_gene: NA; abundance: NA; v_gene: TRBV19; CDR3nt: TGTGCCAGTCAGCGGGTCGGGGGGTTCGATCAGCCCCAGCATTTT; CDR3aa: CASQRVGGFDQPQHF
j_gene: TRBJ1-1; d_gene: TRBD1; abundance: NA; v_gene: TRBV4-1; CDR3nt: TGCGCCAGCAGCCACCGTACAGGGGGCGGAGGCACTGAAGCTTTCTTT; CDR3aa: CASSHRTGGGGTEAFF
j_gene: TRBJ1-2; d_gene: NA; abundance: NA; v_gene: TRBV30; CDR3nt: TGTGCCTGGTACAGGACACTTAACTATGGCTACACCTTC; CDR3aa: CAWYRTLNYGYTF
j_gene: TRBJ2-5; d_gene: NA; abundance: NA; v_gene: TRBV27; CDR3nt: TGTGCCAGCAGTTTTGGGGGGCGGGGTGGGGAGACCCAGTACTTC; CDR3aa: CASSFGGRGGETQYF
j_gene: TRBJ2-1; d_gene: TRBD2; abundance: NA; v_gene: TRBV28; CDR3nt: TGTGCCAGCCGGACTAGCGGGGGGTACAATGAGCAGTTCTTC; CDR3aa: CASRTSGGYNEQFF
j_gene: TRBJ1-2; d_gene: TRBD1; abundance: NA; v_gene: TRBV7-2; CDR3nt: TGTGCCAGCAGCTTAGTCGGGCAGGGGGAGGGCTACACCTTC; CDR3aa: CASSLVGQGEGYTF
j_gene: TRBJ2-3; d_gene: TRBD2; abundance: NA; v_gene: TRBV5-1; CDR3nt: TGCGCCAGCAGCTTGTCCCTAGCGGGGTTCACAGATACGCAGTATTTT; CDR3aa: CASSLSLAGFTDTQYF
j_gene: TRBJ1-3; d_gene: NA; abundance: once; v_gene: TRBV28; CDR3nt: TGTGCCAGCAGTTTAGGGGATTACTCTGGAAACACCATATATTTT; CDR3aa: CASSLGDYSGNTIYF
j_gene: TRBJ2-2; d_gene: NA; abundance: NA; v_gene: TRBV9; CDR3nt: TGTGCCAGCAGCGTAGAATCCTGGAACACCGGGGAGCTGTTTTTT; CDR3aa: CASSVESWNTGELFF
j_gene: TRBJ2-7; d_gene: NA; abundance: once; v_gene: TRBV19; CDR3nt: TGTGCCAGTAGTGAGGGACTCCTAGATCGGGACGAGCAGTACTTC; CDR3aa: CASSEGLLDRDEQYF
j_gene: TRBJ1-5; d_gene: NA; abundance: once; v_gene: TRBV5-6; CDR3nt: TGTGCCAGCAGCTTATCCGGGGGAGCAAGCAATCAGCCCCAGCATTTT; CDR3aa: CASSLSGGASNQPQHF
j_gene: TRBJ2-6; d_gene: NA; abundance: NA; v_gene: TRBV5-6; CDR3nt: TGTGCCAGCAGCTTGGCCGGGACACTACTCTCTGGGGCCAACGTCCTGACTTTC; CDR3aa: CASSLAGTLLSGANVLTF
j_gene: TRBJ2-1; d_gene: TRBD2; abundance: NA; v_gene: TRBV5-1; CDR3nt: TGCGCCAGCAGCCCGAGACTAGCGGGGGCCTACAATGAGCAGTTCTTC; CDR3aa: CASSPRLAGAYNEQFF
j_gene: TRBJ2-3; d_gene: TRBD2; abundance: NA; v_gene: TRBV28; CDR3nt: TGTGCCAGCAGTCGCTTAGCGGGGGTGACCACAGATACGCAGTATTTT; CDR3aa: CASSRLAGVTTDTQYF
j_gene: TRBJ2-3; d_gene: TRBD2; abundance: NA; v_gene: TRBV25-1; CDR3nt: TGTGCCAGCAGTTCCCATAGCGGGGGGGGCACAGATACGCAGTATTTT; CDR3aa: CASSSHSGGGTDTQYF
j_gene: TRBJ2-5; d_gene: NA; abundance: NA; v_gene: TRBV21-1; CDR3nt: TGTGCCAGCAGCACGCCGGGACTAGACGAGACCCAGTACTTC; CDR3aa: CASSTPGLDETQYF